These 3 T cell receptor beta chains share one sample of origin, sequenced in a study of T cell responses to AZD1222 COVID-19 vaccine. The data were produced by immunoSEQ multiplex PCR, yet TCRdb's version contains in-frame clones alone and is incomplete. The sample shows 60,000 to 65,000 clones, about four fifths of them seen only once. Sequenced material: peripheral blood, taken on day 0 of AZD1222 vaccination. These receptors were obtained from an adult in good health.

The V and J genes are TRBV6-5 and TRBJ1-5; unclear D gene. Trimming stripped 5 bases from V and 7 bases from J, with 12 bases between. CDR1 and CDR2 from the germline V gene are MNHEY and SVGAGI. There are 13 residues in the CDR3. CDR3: CASSTGLGQPQHF. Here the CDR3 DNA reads TGTGCCAGCAGTACGGGCCTCGGGCAGCCCCAGCATTTT.

The DNA for the CDR3 is TGTGCCAGCAGTCTATCCCCCGGGCGGCCCAAAGAGACCCAGTACTTC. Its protein product is CASSLSPGRPKETQYF. The rearrangement joins TRBV6-2 or TRBV6-3 to TRBJ2-5; unclear D gene. Trimming cost V 5 bases and J 3 bases, with 19 bases left between them. CDR1 and CDR2 (germline): MNHEY, SVGEGT. The CDR3 covers 16 residues.

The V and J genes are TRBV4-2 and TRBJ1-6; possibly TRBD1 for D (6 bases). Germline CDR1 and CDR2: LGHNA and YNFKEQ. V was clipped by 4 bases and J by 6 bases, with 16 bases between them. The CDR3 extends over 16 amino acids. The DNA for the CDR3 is TGTGCCAGCAGCCCGTTATCGACAGGTACTAATTCACCCCTCCACTTT. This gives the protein CASSPLSTGTNSPLHF.